This is a list of T cell receptor beta chains from one sample in a study of T cell responses to AZD1222 COVID-19 vaccine. Measured with immunoSEQ multiplex PCR; TCRdb has only the in-frame clones, and not every one. The sample yields 170,000 or so clones, about nine tenths seen once. The sequences come from peripheral blood, collected on day 0 of AZD1222 vaccination. The receptors were gathered from an adult in good health. Both conserved end residues are part of each CDR3. Fields, in order: J gene, clone size, V gene, D gene, CDR3 DNA, CDR3 protein. A D gene is named only where the DNA matches it firmly. Expanded clones get a size class; other rows say once, few or many, or leave the size out.

TRBJ2-5 | NA | TRBV5-1 | NA | TGCGCCAGCAGCTTGGGCCCCATTCGGGGGGCTGTCGAAGAGACCCAGTACTTC | CASSLGPIRGAVEETQYF
TRBJ2-2 | NA | TRBV7-8 | TRBD1 | TGTGCCAGCAGCTCAGGACAGGGGAAGGTCACCGGGGAGCTGTTTTTT | CASSSGQGKVTGELFF
TRBJ1-1 | NA | TRBV19 | NA | TGTGCCAGTAGTATTCAGGTCGGGAACACTGAAGCTTTCTTT | CASSIQVGNTEAFF
TRBJ2-7 | once | TRBV3-1/TRBV3-2 | TRBD2 | TGTGCCAGCAGCCAAGGGGTTCGACTAGCGGGTTCCTACGAGCAGTACTTC | CASSQGVRLAGSYEQYF
TRBJ2-7 | NA | TRBV27 | NA | TGTGCCAGTGTCGGGGCCTCCTACGAGCAGTACTTC | CASVGASYEQYF
TRBJ2-7 | NA | TRBV29-1 | TRBD1 | TGCAGCGTTGAAGATTGGTCAGGGGGCCTCAGCTCCTACGAGCAGTACTTC | CSVEDWSGGLSSYEQYF
TRBJ2-7 | few | TRBV4-2 | NA | TGTGCCAGCAGCAAAGAGGCAGCGGACAGCTCCTACGAGCAGTACTTC | CASSKEAADSSYEQYF
TRBJ2-7 | once | TRBV27 | TRBD2 | TGTGCCAGCAGTTCCGGGACTAGCTACGAGCAGTACTTC | CASSSGTSYEQYF
TRBJ1-2 | NA | TRBV4-3 | NA | TGCGCCAGCAGCCAGCAGGGGAGCTATGGCTACACCTTC | CASSQQGSYGYTF
TRBJ1-2 | NA | TRBV5-6 | NA | TGTGCCAGCAGCTTGGCTCAGTCCTCTAACTATGGCTACACCTTC | CASSLAQSSNYGYTF
TRBJ2-1 | NA | TRBV7-2 | NA | TGTGCCAGCAGCGGAGCAGGGTTATACAATGAGCAGTTCTTC | CASSGAGLYNEQFF
TRBJ2-7 | NA | TRBV11-2 | NA | TGTGCCAGCAGCTTAGGCAGGGACTCCTACGAGCAGTACTTC | CASSLGRDSYEQYF
TRBJ1-4 | NA | TRBV15 | NA | TGTGCCACCAGCATCCCGGGTGGGGGCAAGGAAAAACTGTTTTTT | CATSIPGGGKEKLFF
TRBJ1-5 | NA | TRBV19 | NA | TGTGCCAGTAGTATTGAGGCGGCCTCCAATCAGCCCCAGCATTTT | CASSIEAASNQPQHF
TRBJ1-6 | NA | TRBV14 | NA | TGTGCCAGCAGCCAAGCTTCGGGGGGGCGTTCACCCCTCCACTTT | CASSQASGGRSPLHF
TRBJ1-4 | NA | TRBV10-2 | TRBD1 | TGCGCCAGCAGTACCCAGGGGGCGGTGGATGAAAAACTGTTTTTT | CASSTQGAVDEKLFF
TRBJ1-1 | NA | TRBV19 | NA | TGTGCCAGTAGTCTCCAGGACAGATACACTGAAGCTTTCTTT | CASSLQDRYTEAFF
TRBJ2-2 | NA | TRBV7-2 | NA | TGTGCCAGCAGCTTGAATGGTGGGGCAAGGAACACCGGGGAGCTGTTTTTT | CASSLNGGARNTGELFF
TRBJ1-6 | NA | TRBV4-3 | NA | TGCGCCAGCAGCGGAGACAGCGGACCCCTCCACTTT | CASSGDSGPLHF
TRBJ1-2 | NA | TRBV4-3 | NA | TGCGCCAGCAGCCAAGAATTAACAGGGCCCTACTATGGCTACACCTTC | CASSQELTGPYYGYTF
TRBJ1-1 | NA | TRBV12-3/TRBV12-4 | NA | TGTGCCAGCAGTTTAGGGGAATCAGGCGTTTTCTTT | CASSLGESGVFF
TRBJ2-7 | NA | TRBV7-2 | TRBD1 | TGTGCCAGCAGCACGGGACAGGGGACTATATACGAGCAGTACTTC | CASSTGQGTIYEQYF
TRBJ2-2 | NA | TRBV6-5 | NA | TGTGCCGCGGGGGCCACGGGAGTCACCGGGGAGCTGTTTTTT | CAAGATGVTGELFF
TRBJ1-5 | NA | TRBV2 | TRBD1 | TGTGCCAGCCGGGACAGGGGTGGACAGCCCCAGCATTTT | CASRDRGGQPQHF
TRBJ1-2 | NA | TRBV5-6 | TRBD1 | TGTGCCAGCAGCCCGACAGGGGTCTATGGCTACACCTTC | CASSPTGVYGYTF
TRBJ1-1 | NA | TRBV6-5 | TRBD1 | TGTGCCAGCAGTTACACCGGGACAGGGGACCGGGCTTTCTTT | CASSYTGTGDRAFF
TRBJ2-3 | once | TRBV21-1 | NA | TGTGCCAGCAGCAAAGCCGCGGGGGTGGATACGCAGTATTTT | CASSKAAGVDTQYF
TRBJ1-1 | NA | TRBV9 | NA | TGTGCCAGCAGCGTAGACGGAAACACTGAAGCTTTCTTT | CASSVDGNTEAFF
TRBJ1-2 | once | TRBV5-6 | NA | TGTGCCAGCAGCTTAATTGGTATGGGCGTTTGGGGCTACACCTTC | CASSLIGMGVWGYTF
TRBJ1-5 | NA | TRBV30 | NA | TGTGCCTGGAGTGAGGGCAGAAATCAGCCCCAGCATTTT | CAWSEGRNQPQHF
TRBJ1-6 | NA | TRBV12-3/TRBV12-4 | NA | TGTGCCAGCTCAGCAGGGTGGGGTTCACCCCTCCACTTT | CASSAGWGSPLHF
TRBJ1-5 | NA | TRBV2 | NA | TGTGCCAGCACCCCGAGGGGGGCAGGGAATCAGCCCCAGCATTTT | CASTPRGAGNQPQHF
TRBJ2-2 | NA | TRBV5-1 | TRBD1 | TGCGCCAGCAGCTTGGCCCCGGGACAGGGCCGGGAGCTGTTTTTT | CASSLAPGQGRELFF
TRBJ1-5 | NA | TRBV6-2/TRBV6-3 | NA | TGTGCCAGCAGTTTCAGGGGCGTAGGGAGCAATCAGCCCCAGCATTTT | CASSFRGVGSNQPQHF
TRBJ1-6 | few | TRBV3-1/TRBV3-2 | NA | TGTGCCAGCAGCCCCCTCTCGGGGGGGAATTCACCCCTCCACTTT | CASSPLSGGNSPLHF
TRBJ1-2 | NA | TRBV29-1 | TRBD1 | TGCAGCGTCGTAAACAGGGGGATAAACTATGGCTACACCTTC | CSVVNRGINYGYTF
TRBJ2-7 | once | TRBV5-8 | NA | TGTGCCAGCAGCTTGGGTAATATGGCAGGGAGCTCCTACGAGCAGTACTTC | CASSLGNMAGSSYEQYF
TRBJ2-2 | NA | TRBV3-1/TRBV3-2 | NA | TGTGCCAGCAGCCAAGGAGTAAGGACCGGGGAGCTGTTTTTT | CASSQGVRTGELFF
TRBJ2-1 | NA | TRBV5-1 | NA | TGCGCCAGCAGCACTGACTCGTCCCACGGGCTCAATGAGCAGTTCTTC | CASSTDSSHGLNEQFF
TRBJ1-1 | few | TRBV5-6 | NA | TGTGCCAGCAGCTTGATATCCGGGGGCCAAACTGAAGCTTTCTTT | CASSLISGGQTEAFF
TRBJ1-1 | once | TRBV13 | NA | TGTGCCAGCAGCTCCGGTCCAGCGAACACTGAAGCTTTCTTT | CASSSGPANTEAFF
TRBJ2-7 | NA | TRBV19 | NA | TGTGCCAGTAGCCCGGACAGCCGAGGGGAGCAGTACTTC | CASSPDSRGEQYF
TRBJ1-2 | NA | TRBV15 | NA | TGTGCCACCAGCAAAAAGGGATATGGCTACACCTTC | CATSKKGYGYTF
TRBJ2-7 | NA | TRBV7-2 | TRBD1 | TGTGCCAGCAGCTTAGGTGGGACAGCCTACGAGCAGTACTTC | CASSLGGTAYEQYF
TRBJ2-5 | NA | TRBV7-2 | TRBD2 | TGTGCCAGCAGCTTAAGCGGGGGGGCCGGGGAGACCCAGTACTTC | CASSLSGGAGETQYF
TRBJ1-2 | once | TRBV4-2 | NA | TGTGCCAGCACACACAATACGGCCCGAGACGGCTACACCTTC | CASTHNTARDGYTF
TRBJ2-6 | NA | TRBV29-1 | NA | TGCAGCGTTGAAACCGGGCGGGGGCCCTCTGGGGCCAACGTCCTGACTTTC | CSVETGRGPSGANVLTF
TRBJ2-7 | NA | TRBV6-5 | TRBD2 | TGTGCCAGCACCCCCGGGGCGGGCGGGGGTCACGAGCAGTACTTC | CASTPGAGGGHEQYF
TRBJ1-2 | once | TRBV25-1 | NA | TGTGCCAGCAGTGCAGGGAGTGGCTACACCTTC | CASSAGSGYTF
TRBJ2-3 | NA | TRBV2 | NA | TGTGCCAGCAGCCCCGGGAGAGGGGCAGATACGCAGTATTTT | CASSPGRGADTQYF
TRBJ2-3 | NA | TRBV13 | NA | TGTGCCAGCAGCACCCGGGGAAACACAGATACGCAGTATTTT | CASSTRGNTDTQYF
TRBJ2-2 | NA | TRBV7-9 | TRBD2 | TGTGCCAGCAGACCCAGCGGGGGCGGAGGAACCGGGGAGCTGTTTTTT | CASRPSGGGGTGELFF
TRBJ2-1 | once | TRBV5-1 | TRBD2 | TGCGCCAGCAGCCCCTGGCGGGGGGGCCTGGGGGTTGAGCAGTTCTTC | CASSPWRGGLGVEQFF
TRBJ2-5 | NA | TRBV5-7 | TRBD1 | TGTGCCAGCAGCTTGGCATCCGGGACAGAAGAGACCCAGTACTTC | CASSLASGTEETQYF